This T cell receptor beta chain was recorded in a study of shared clonotypes between healthy human individuals. Turning to the study itself: Three CD4 naive, three CD4 memory, two CD8 naive and one CD8 memory plate were used per donor. Findings and limits, study-wide: Among donors, clonotype sharing was expected to be affected by sequencing depth.

As defined, naive CD8 cells were CD45RO-negative and positively selected for CCR7, with terminally differentiated effector memory CD45RA+ cells excluded. All donors qualified as healthy HIV-negative adults and had experienced no recent acute infections or vaccinations. Of note for this clone: Its specificity is unknown.

The sorted-subset replicate PCRs were given about 210 ng DNA, which is tens of thousands of T cell genomes. Data came from immunoSEQ multiplex PCR; TCRdb stores just in-frame clones and leaves some out. The sample has about 2.1 million clones; approximately 94% are singletons. Trimming cost V 3 bases and J 3 bases, with 9 bases left between them. The CDR3 has 14 residues. Germline values: CDR1 SQVTM, CDR2 ANQGSEA. The gene calls are TRBV29-1 and TRBJ2-6, with no clear D. The sequencing sample was made of naive CD8+ T cells from PBMCs. The sequence came from a man between 18 and 29 years old in good health. Some clones in this sample may be carry-over from other donors' samples. CDR3 nucleotides: TGCAGCGTTGACTTTCCTGGTGGGGCCAACGTCCTGACTTTC. It codes for CSVDFPGGANVLTF.